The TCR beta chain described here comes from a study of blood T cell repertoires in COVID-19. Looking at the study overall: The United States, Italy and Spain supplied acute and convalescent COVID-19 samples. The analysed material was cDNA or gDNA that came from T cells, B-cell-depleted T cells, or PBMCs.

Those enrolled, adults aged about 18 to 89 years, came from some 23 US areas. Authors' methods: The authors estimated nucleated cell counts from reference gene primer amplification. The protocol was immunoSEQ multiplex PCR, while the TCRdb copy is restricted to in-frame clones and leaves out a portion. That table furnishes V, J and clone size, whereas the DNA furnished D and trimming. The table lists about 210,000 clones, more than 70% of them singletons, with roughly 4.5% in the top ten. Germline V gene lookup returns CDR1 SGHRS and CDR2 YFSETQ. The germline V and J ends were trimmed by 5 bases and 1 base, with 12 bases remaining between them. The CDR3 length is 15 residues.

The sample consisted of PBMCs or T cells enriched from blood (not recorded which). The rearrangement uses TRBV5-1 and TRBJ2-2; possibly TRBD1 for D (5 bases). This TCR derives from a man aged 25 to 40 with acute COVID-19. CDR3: CASSWVQGNTGELFF. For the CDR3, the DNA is TGCGCCAGCAGTTGGGTGCAGGGGAACACCGGGGAGCTGTTTTTT.